These T cell receptor beta chains were read from a single sample in a study of blood T cell repertoires in COVID-19. Sequenced by immunoSEQ multiplex PCR; TCRdb stores in-frame clones only, minus some. The repertoire holds fewer than 650,000 clones, 85% to 90% seen once, with roughly 7.3% in the top ten. The sequenced sample was peripheral blood. These receptors were obtained from a woman in her 50s with COVID-19, enrolled during active disease. The CDR3 runs from the conserved cysteine through the conserved F or W. The D gene is left open where the match is weak. Only some rows state a clone size, as once, few, many or a class for expanded clones.

>NA|TRBJ1-2|TRBV10-3|TRBD1
CAISGGGQYGYTF
TGTGCCATATCAGGGGGCGGTCAATATGGCTACACCTTC
>NA|TRBJ2-7|TRBV5-4|TRBD1
CASSLIGQGYEQYF
TGTGCCAGCAGCCTCATAGGACAGGGCTACGAGCAGTACTTC
>once|TRBJ2-5|TRBV28|TRBD2
CASSFMGRSGLAGGAPVGTQYF
TGTGCCAGCAGTTTCATGGGAAGATCGGGACTAGCGGGGGGGGCCCCGGTGGGGACCCAGTACTTC
>once|TRBJ1-2|TRBV11-1|NA
CASSLDNNYGYTF
TGTGCCAGCAGCTTAGACAATAACTATGGCTACACCTTC
>NA|TRBJ2-7|TRBV10-3|NA
CAISEQDFSYEQYF
TGTGCCATCAGCGAACAAGACTTCTCCTACGAGCAGTACTTC
>NA|TRBJ1-3|TRBV2|NA
CASSESPPAGGNTIYF
TGTGCCAGCAGTGAAAGTCCCCCGGCAGGGGGAAACACCATATATTTT
>NA|TRBJ1-1|TRBV7-8|NA
CASSRDLWAFF
TGTGCCAGCAGCAGGGACTTATGGGCTTTCTTT
>once|TRBJ1-4|TRBV29-1|TRBD1
CSVEIQGGSEKLFF
TGCAGCGTTGAGATACAGGGGGGGAGTGAAAAACTGTTTTTT
>NA|TRBJ2-7|TRBV5-1|NA
CASSSHLTPYEQYF
TGCGCCAGCAGCTCCCACCTGACTCCATACGAGCAGTACTTC
>NA|TRBJ1-5|TRBV4-1|TRBD1
CASSLRDRGRGQPQHF
TGCGCCAGCAGCCTCCGGGACAGGGGGCGGGGGCAGCCCCAGCATTTT
>NA|TRBJ1-1|TRBV19|NA
CASRDSWNTEAFF
TGTGCCAGTAGGGACAGCTGGAACACTGAAGCTTTCTTT
>NA|TRBJ2-2|TRBV5-1|TRBD1
CASSLRQGQNTGELFF
TGCGCCAGCAGCCTACGACAGGGGCAGAACACCGGGGAGCTGTTTTTT
>NA|TRBJ1-2|TRBV14|NA
CASSQDYSSLPGYTF
TGTGCCAGCAGCCAAGATTACAGCAGTCTCCCTGGCTACACCTTC
>NA|TRBJ1-3|TRBV7-9|NA
CASRGQGFSGNTIYF
TGTGCCAGCAGAGGTCAGGGTTTCAGTGGAAACACCATATATTTT
>NA|TRBJ1-2|TRBV19|NA
CASSRGETYGYTF
TGTGCCAGTAGTAGGGGGGAGACCTATGGCTACACCTTC
>NA|TRBJ1-1|TRBV5-1|NA
CASSPQARTEAFF
TGCGCCAGCAGCCCCCAGGCAAGGACTGAAGCTTTCTTT
>once|TRBJ1-2|TRBV5-1|NA
CASSLVAGRYGYTF
TGCGCCAGCAGCTTGGTGGCAGGCCGCTATGGCTACACCTTC
>NA|TRBJ1-1|TRBV19|TRBD1
CASSIPGTGAFF
TGTGCCAGTAGTATACCCGGGACAGGGGCTTTCTTT
>once|TRBJ1-4|TRBV2|NA
CASSGTSGSREKLFF
TGTGCCAGCAGTGGAACCTCAGGGTCCCGTGAAAAACTGTTTTTT
>NA|TRBJ2-7|TRBV6-5|TRBD1
CASSYLPGQATYEQYF
TGTGCCAGCAGTTACTTACCGGGACAGGCGACCTACGAGCAGTACTTC
>NA|TRBJ2-7|TRBV27|NA
CASSLGPTGEQYF
TGTGCCAGCAGTTTAGGGCCGACAGGCGAGCAGTACTTC
>NA|TRBJ1-2|TRBV11-2|TRBD1
CASRHTRGLLNYGYTF
TGTGCCAGCAGGCATACCAGGGGGCTCCTTAACTATGGCTACACCTTC
>NA|TRBJ2-2|TRBV4-1|TRBD1
CASSTTGAAGELFF
TGCGCCAGCAGCACGACAGGGGCGGCCGGGGAGCTGTTTTTT
>NA|TRBJ1-1|TRBV5-6|TRBD1
CASSLIRQGNTEAFF
TGTGCCAGCAGCCTCATACGACAGGGGAACACTGAAGCTTTCTTT
>once|TRBJ1-2|TRBV30|NA
CAWSVARTGGYTF
TGTGCCTGGAGTGTAGCCAGGACTGGTGGCTACACCTTC
>NA|TRBJ2-7|TRBV5-1|NA
CASSLGGITYEQYF
TGCGCCAGCAGCTTGGGCGGGATTACCTACGAGCAGTACTTC
>NA|TRBJ2-2|TRBV14|NA
CASSQDTGSANTGELFF
TGTGCCAGCAGCCAAGACACGGGGTCCGCGAACACCGGGGAGCTGTTTTTT
>NA|TRBJ1-6|TRBV5-1|TRBD1
CASSLVGQGGSYNSPLHF
TGCGCCAGCAGCTTGGTGGGACAGGGTGGCTCCTATAATTCACCCCTCCACTTT
>NA|TRBJ1-1|TRBV16|NA
CASSLDQAMNTEAFF
TGTGCCAGCAGCCTTGATCAGGCGATGAACACTGAAGCTTTCTTT
>NA|TRBJ1-1|TRBV27|NA
CASSARQVYTEAFF
TGTGCCAGCAGTGCACGACAGGTATACACTGAAGCTTTCTTT
>NA|TRBJ1-4|TRBV29-1|NA
CSAQTGPNEKLFF
TGCAGCGCCCAGACAGGCCCTAATGAAAAACTGTTTTTT
>NA|TRBJ2-5|TRBV12-3/TRBV12-4|TRBD2
CASSLAGGETQYF
TGTGCCAGCAGTTTGGCGGGGGGAGAGACCCAGTACTTC
>NA|TRBJ2-7|TRBV18|TRBD1
CASSPGTGSTYEQYF
TGTGCCAGCTCACCAGGGACAGGGAGTACCTACGAGCAGTACTTC
>NA|TRBJ2-7|TRBV3-1/TRBV3-2|TRBD2
CASSQPGLGYEQYF
TGTGCCAGCAGCCAACCGGGACTAGGTTACGAGCAGTACTTC
>NA|TRBJ1-5|TRBV30|TRBD1
CAWSPGGSNQPQHF
TGTGCCTGGAGTCCAGGGGGTAGCAATCAGCCCCAGCATTTT
>NA|TRBJ2-1|TRBV5-1|NA
CASSFGVYNEQFF
TGCGCCAGCAGCTTCGGGGTATACAATGAGCAGTTCTTC
>NA|TRBJ2-5|TRBV29-1|NA
CSLTAGGGLQETQYF
TGCAGCTTAACGGCGGGCGGGGGCCTCCAAGAGACCCAGTACTTC
>NA|TRBJ1-5|TRBV27|NA
CASTPVSLLQGHQPQHF
TGTGCCAGCACCCCTGTTTCCCTCCTACAGGGTCATCAGCCCCAGCATTTT
>NA|TRBJ2-5|TRBV28|TRBD1
CASSPQGAQETQYF
TGTGCCAGCAGCCCCCAGGGGGCCCAAGAGACCCAGTACTTC
>NA|TRBJ2-1|TRBV7-8|TRBD2
CASSLGGLAPYNEQFF
TGTGCCAGCAGCTTAGGGGGACTAGCGCCTTACAATGAGCAGTTCTTC
>NA|TRBJ2-1|TRBV19|NA
CASSKASEQFF
TGTGCCAGTAGTAAGGCTAGCGAGCAGTTCTTC
>few|TRBJ2-7|TRBV4-1|NA
CASSQEMNRAYEQYF
TGCGCCAGCAGCCAAGAGATGAACAGGGCCTACGAGCAGTACTTC
>NA|TRBJ1-2|TRBV30|NA
CAWITNSYGYTF
TGTGCCTGGATAACGAACAGCTATGGCTACACCTTC
>NA|TRBJ1-2|TRBV4-1|TRBD1
CASSQVRMAGGAFRGGYTF
TGCGCCAGCAGCCAAGTTAGAATGGCAGGGGGCGCGTTTCGAGGTGGCTACACCTTC
>NA|TRBJ1-5|TRBV7-2|NA
CASSLDLALGGQPQHF
TGTGCCAGCAGCTTAGATTTGGCACTAGGGGGTCAGCCCCAGCATTTT
>NA|TRBJ1-1|TRBV7-9|NA
CASSRDSNTEAFF
TGTGCCAGCAGTCGTGACAGTAACACTGAAGCTTTCTTT
>NA|TRBJ2-7|TRBV4-1|TRBD2
CASSQQGAGGPYEQYF
TGCGCCAGCAGCCAACAAGGAGCGGGGGGGCCTTACGAGCAGTACTTC
>NA|TRBJ1-1|TRBV5-6|TRBD1
CASSYGQGNTEAFF
TGTGCCAGCAGCTATGGACAGGGGAACACTGAAGCTTTCTTT
>NA|TRBJ1-5|TRBV30|TRBD1
CAWSPDRNDQPQHF
TGTGCCTGGAGTCCGGACAGGAACGATCAGCCCCAGCATTTT
>NA|TRBJ2-5|TRBV28|NA
CASRPEIFETQYF
TGTGCCAGCAGGCCGGAGATATTTGAGACCCAGTACTTC
>NA|TRBJ2-3|TRBV9|NA
CASSVFGRTSTDTQYF
TGTGCCAGCAGCGTATTCGGGCGGACTAGCACAGATACGCAGTATTTT
>NA|TRBJ1-5|TRBV6-6|NA
CASSYRNQPQHF
TGTGCCAGCAGTTACCGGAATCAGCCCCAGCATTTT
>NA|TRBJ1-6|TRBV5-1|NA
CASSLAGFSPLHF
TGCGCCAGCAGCTTGGCCGGGTTCTCACCCCTCCACTTT
>NA|TRBJ2-3|TRBV4-2|TRBD2
CASSQDLTSGVTDTQYF
TGTGCCAGCAGCCAAGATCTTACTAGCGGGGTCACAGATACGCAGTATTTT
>once|TRBJ2-3|TRBV5-1|TRBD1
CASSLDRGVADTQYF
TGCGCCAGCAGCTTGGACAGGGGTGTCGCAGATACGCAGTATTTT
>once|TRBJ1-5|TRBV12-5|TRBD1
CASGLGTGGRQPQHF
TGTGCTAGTGGTTTGGGGACAGGGGGCCGACAGCCCCAGCATTTT
>NA|TRBJ2-6|TRBV19|TRBD1
CASKRQGGSSGANVLTF
TGTGCCAGTAAGAGACAGGGGGGAAGCTCTGGGGCCAACGTCCTGACTTTC
>NA|TRBJ1-1|TRBV3-1/TRBV3-2|TRBD1
CASSPDRVEAFF
TGTGCCAGCAGCCCAGACAGGGTGGAAGCTTTCTTT
>NA|TRBJ2-1|TRBV9|TRBD1
CASSVGRQGGYNEQFF
TGTGCCAGCAGCGTAGGGCGACAGGGGGGTTACAATGAGCAGTTCTTC